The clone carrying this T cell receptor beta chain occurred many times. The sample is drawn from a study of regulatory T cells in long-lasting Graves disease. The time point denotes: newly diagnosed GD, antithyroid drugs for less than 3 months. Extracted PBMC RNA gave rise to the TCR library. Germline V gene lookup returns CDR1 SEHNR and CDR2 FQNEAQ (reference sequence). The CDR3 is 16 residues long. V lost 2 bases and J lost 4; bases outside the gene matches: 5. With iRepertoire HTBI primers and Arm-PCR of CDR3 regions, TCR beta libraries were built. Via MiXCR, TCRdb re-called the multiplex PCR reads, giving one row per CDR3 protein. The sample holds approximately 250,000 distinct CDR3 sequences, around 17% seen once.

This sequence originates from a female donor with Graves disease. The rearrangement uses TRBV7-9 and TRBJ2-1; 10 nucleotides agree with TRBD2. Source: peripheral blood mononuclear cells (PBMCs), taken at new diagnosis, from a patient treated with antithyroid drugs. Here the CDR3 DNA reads TGTGCCAGCAGCTTAACCCCTAGCGGGGGATACAATGAGCAGTTCTTC. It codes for CASSLTPSGGYNEQFF.